Below are 30 T cell receptor beta chains sequenced from a single sample in a study of CD8 T cells in Susac syndrome. RNA was extracted with the RNeasy kit, and a quantity of roughly 0.5 to 1 ug was reverse transcribed using random hexamers. TCRdb analysed the immunoSEQ multiplex PCR reads with MiXCR anew, one entry per CDR3 protein. The repertoire holds around 200,000 distinct CDR3 sequences, with 90% to 97% as singletons. The sequenced material came from CD4+ T cells from PBMCs. These receptors were taken from a human donor with Susac syndrome.

V and J are TRBV6-6 and TRBJ2-5; TRBD2 matches 9 bases. The CDR3 is made up of 14 amino acids. Germline trimming cut 5 bases from V and 3 bases from J; bases unmatched to any gene: 4. The germline gives CDR1 MNHNY, CDR2 SVGAGI (reference sequence). The CDR3 nucleotides read TGTGCCAGCAGTACGACTAGCGGTAAAGAGACCCAGTACTTC. Protein sequence: CASSTTSGKETQYF.

The chain carries TRBV6-5 and TRBJ1-6; D might be TRBD1 (5 bases). The CDR3 sequence is 16 residues long. The V gene's germline CDR1 is MNHEY and CDR2 SVGAGI. Trimming stripped 2 bases from V and 2 bases from J, with 10 bases between. The CDR3 here is CASSYRGVAYNSPLHF. The CDR3 DNA reads TGTGCCAGCAGTTACCGGGGGGTAGCCTATAATTCACCCCTCCACTTT.

The chain uses TRBV20-1 and TRBJ2-7; 13 bases fit TRBD2. Germline V gives CDR1 DFQATT, CDR2 SNEGSKA (reference sequence). V dropped 5 bases and J dropped 3; count of bases not matched to a gene: 4. CDR3 size: 14 residues. The CDR3 nucleotides are TGCAGTGCTTCCGGACTAGCGGGGGACTACGAGCAGTACTTC. It is translated as CSASGLAGDYEQYF.

This chain connects TRBV12-3 or TRBV12-4 to TRBJ1-4; D is undetermined. This CDR3 is built from 11 residues. Deletions cut 4 bases from V and 7 bases from J, with 4 bases between. The CDR3 protein is CASSWGEKLFF. The CDR3 nucleotides read TGTGCCAGCAGTTGGGGTGAAAAACTGTTTTTT.

This clonotype was seen more than once but under ten times. V usage is TRBV12-3 or TRBV12-4 and J usage is TRBJ1-2; perhaps TRBD1 as D (6 bases). The CDR3 is made up of 13 amino acids. The V gene lost 3 bases and the J gene lost 2 bases, with 7 bases spanning the gap. This chain's CDR3 is CASSLGGNYGYTF. The CDR3 nucleotides read TGTGCCAGCAGTTTGGGGGGCAACTATGGCTACACCTTC.

This clonotype was observed a single time. The gene calls are TRBV7-9 and TRBJ1-1, with D unresolved. Germline CDR1 SEHNR, CDR2 FQNEAQ (reference sequence). The CDR3 has 11 amino acids. V dropped 8 bases and J dropped 6 bases, with 10 bases sitting between them. This chain's CDR3 is CASALTAEAFF. As DNA, the CDR3 is TGTGCCAGCGCATTGACCGCTGAAGCTTTCTTT. The full variable domain, rest sourced from reference TRBV7-9 and TRBJ1-1, is DTGVSQNPRHKITKRGQNVTFRCDPISEHNRLYWYRQTLGQGPEFLTYFQNEAQLEKSRLLSDRFSAERPKGSFSTLEIQRTEQGDSAMYLCASALTAEAFFGQGTRLTVV.

The chain recombines TRBV19 with TRBJ2-2, with D perhaps being TRBD1 or TRBD2 (5 bases each). This CDR3 spans 17 amino acids. Germline CDR1 reads LNHDA; CDR2 reads SQIVND (reference sequence). Trimming took off 10 bases at V and 0 bases at J, with 21 bases between the two ends. Here the CDR3 reads CATNQRPGTANTGELFF. The CDR3 nucleotides read TGTGCCACCAACCAGCGCCCCGGGACCGCGAACACCGGGGAGCTGTTTTTT.

The chain's CDR3 is CASSTVLSRQINYGYTF. The CDR3 nucleotides are TGTGCCAGCAGCACAGTTCTCTCAAGACAGATTAACTATGGCTACACCTTC. This chain connects TRBV6-1 to TRBJ1-2, with D maybe TRBD1 (5 bases). From germline, CDR1 is MNHNS and CDR2 SASEGT. The CDR3 covers 17 residues. V lost 6 bases and J 1 base, leaving 21 bases between the germline ends.

This clonotype is a singleton in its sample. The chain carries TRBV25-1 and TRBJ2-5, with 9 bases identical to TRBD1. In germline, CDR1 is MGHDK, CDR2 SYGVNS. This CDR3 is 15 amino acids long. Losses at the gene ends were 6 bases for V and 4 bases for J; bases not matched to a gene: 9. In DNA, the CDR3 is TGTGCCAGCAGGACTGGGACAGGGATATTAGAGACCCAGTACTTC. Protein sequence: CASRTGTGILETQYF.

The rearrangement links TRBV27 to TRBJ1-6; no clear D gene. CDR1 MNHEY and CDR2 SMNVEV come from the germline V gene (reference sequence). Trimming cost V 2 bases and J 7 bases, with 12 bases left between them. CDR3 length: 15 amino acids. The CDR3: CASSLDRLPNSPLHF. The CDR3 DNA follows: TGTGCCAGCAGTTTAGATCGGCTGCCAAATTCACCCCTCCACTTT.

This rearrangement joins TRBV3-1 to TRBJ2-5, with D perhaps assigned TRBD1 or TRBD2 (5 bases each). Germline V CDR1 and CDR2: LGHDT, YNNKEL (reference sequence). Trimming left V 7 bases short and J 2 bases short, with 17 bases between. The CDR3 has 15 amino acids. The CDR3 loop is CASTPLGAVQETQYF. The CDR3 nucleotides read TGTGCCAGCACCCCGCTCGGGGCGGTACAAGAGACCCAGTACTTC.

CDR3 sequence (DNA): TGTGCCTGGGGTCGGCGGATGAACACTGAAGCTTTCTTT. As protein: CAWGRRMNTEAFF. The V gene is TRBV30, the J gene TRBJ1-1, with D uncertain. The CDR3 is made up of 13 amino acids. Trimming removed 5 bases from V and 0 bases from J, with 10 bases in between. The germline gives CDR1 GTSNPN, CDR2 SVGIG (reference sequence).

This clonotype was counted a single time. The V call is TRBV29-1, the J call TRBJ2-2; TRBD2 agrees at 10 bases. Germline values: CDR1 SQVTM, CDR2 ANQGSEA. The CDR3 has 17 amino acids. The DNA for the CDR3 is TGCAGTCAAGTTGGACAGCGGGGGGGCCTAGACACCGGGGAGCTGTTTTTT. Encoded protein: CSQVGQRGGLDTGELFF.

The rearrangement joins TRBV18 to TRBJ2-7; D gene ambiguous. V was clipped by 0 bases and J by 6 bases, with 9 bases between them. The CDR3 contains 13 residues. CDR1 is KGHSH and CDR2 is LQKENI in the germline V gene. The CDR3 DNA reads TGTGCCAGCTCACCACCGCAAACATTCGAGCAGTACTTC. This gives the protein CASSPPQTFEQYF.

The J gene is TRBJ1-4, the V gene TRBV7-9; D not resolved. Trimming shortened V by 5 bases and J by 11 bases, and 9 bases separated the two germline ends. Germline CDR1 and CDR2: SEHNR and FQNEAQ (reference sequence). The CDR3 length is 11 residues. As DNA, the CDR3 is TGTGCCAGCAGCGCTACGGTGAAACTGTTTTTT. Its protein product is CASSATVKLFF. Supplemented by reference TRBV7-9 and TRBJ1-4, the full variable domain reads DTGVSQNPRHKITKRGQNVTFRCDPISEHNRLYWYRQTLGQGPEFLTYFQNEAQLEKSRLLSDRFSAERPKGSFSTLEIQRTEQGDSAMYLCASSATVKLFFGSGTQLSVL.

This clonotype has only one observation. This chain connects TRBV20-1 to TRBJ2-7, with 9 nucleotides matching TRBD1. The CDR3 spans 14 residues. Germline-derived CDR1 and CDR2 are DFQATT and SNEGSKA (reference sequence). J lost 5 bases, V lost 6 bases, and 11 bases had no gene match. CDR3 sequence reads: CSATAGTGIHEQYF. In nucleotides, the CDR3 is TGCAGTGCAACCGCCGGGACAGGGATCCACGAGCAGTACTTC.

V and J are TRBV11-1 and TRBJ2-4; D unresolved. V shed 4 bases and J shed 3 bases, with 7 bases lying between them. Germline CDR1 is SGHAT and CDR2 is FQDESV (reference sequence). This CDR3 is built from 13 residues. The CDR3 region is CASSSGIKNIQYF. In DNA form, the CDR3 reads TGTGCCAGCAGCTCTGGGATCAAAAACATTCAGTACTTC.

This rearrangement joins TRBV6-5 to TRBJ2-3; 10 positions agree with TRBD1. Germline CDR1 MNHEY, CDR2 SVGAGI. The CDR3 is made up of 16 amino acids. V was pared by 1 base and J by 4 bases, with 5 bases of the junction left unmatched. The CDR3 reads CASSYWGQGRADTQYF. DNA for the CDR3: TGTGCCAGCAGTTACTGGGGACAGGGGCGGGCAGATACGCAGTATTTT.

For the CDR3, the DNA is TGTGCCAGTCGCCGGGACAGGGAGTACGAGCAGTACTTC. Its translation is CASRRDREYEQYF. The chain joins TRBV19 to TRBJ2-7, with TRBD1 identical over 9 bases. Germline loops: CDR1 LNHDA, CDR2 SQIVND (reference sequence). V was pared by 8 bases and J by 4 bases, with 6 bases of the junction left unmatched. The CDR3 length is 13 residues.

The chain uses TRBV30 and TRBJ2-3, with D perhaps TRBD1 or TRBD2 (5 bases each). V was cut by 4 bases and J by 6 bases, with 11 bases left in between. The CDR3 has 12 residues. Germline CDR1 and CDR2: GTSNPN and SVGIG (reference sequence). The CDR3 is CAWIWGSDTQYF. As DNA, the CDR3 is TGTGCCTGGATCTGGGGGTCGGATACGCAGTATTTT.

The CDR3 coding sequence is TGCGCCAGCAGCCAAGAAGGGGGGGAGTGGACTGAAGCTTTCTTT. The encoded protein is CASSQEGGEWTEAFF. The chain is built from TRBV4-1 and TRBJ1-1; D is perhaps TRBD1 (6 bases). The CDR3 length is 15 residues. Trimming stripped 0 bases from V and 5 bases from J, with 13 bases between. Germline CDR1 MGHRA, CDR2 YSYEKL.

The rearrangement joins TRBV7-3 to TRBJ2-1; 7 bases fit TRBD2. This CDR3 has 15 residues. The V gene end was trimmed by 2 bases and the J gene end by 8 bases; junction bases not matched to a gene: 9. The germline V gene encodes CDR1 SGHTA and CDR2 FQGTGA. The CDR3 bases are TGTGCCAGCAGCTTAGAGGGGAGGGTTTTCGATGAGCAGTTCTTC. Its translation: CASSLEGRVFDEQFF.

This chain joins TRBV7-6 and TRBJ2-7; D perhaps matches TRBD1 (5 bases). Trimming took 0 bases from V and 6 from J, leaving 12 bases between them. Germline CDR1 SGHVS, CDR2 FNYEAQ. The CDR3 runs 14 residues. The CDR3 sequence: CASSLAYRMGEQYF. CDR3 nucleotides: TGTGCCAGCAGCTTAGCGTACAGGATGGGCGAGCAGTACTTC.

The chain recombines TRBV20-1 with TRBJ1-1; D remains ambiguous. Germline V gene data show CDR1 as DFQATT and CDR2 as SNEGSKA (reference sequence). Trimming cost V 1 base and J 6 bases, with 15 bases left between them. The CDR3 is 14 residues long. The CDR3 nucleotides are TGCAGTGCTAGAGTGTGGGCTGGTAAAGCTGAAGCTTTCTTT. It translates to CSARVWAGKAEAFF.

This sequence joins TRBV10-1 and TRBJ1-6; D perhaps matches TRBD1 (6 bases). The CDR3 has 14 residues. Germline assignment: CDR1 WNHNN and CDR2 SYGVQD (reference sequence). V lost 9 bases and J lost 4, with 13 bases in between. The CDR3 DNA reads as TGCGCCAGACCCGACAGGTTTTATAATTCACCCCTCCACTTT. As protein: CARPDRFYNSPLHF.

The V gene is TRBV20-1, the J gene TRBJ2-1; 7 bases line up with TRBD2. The CDR3 runs to 16 residues. The germline V gene encodes CDR1 DFQATT and CDR2 SNEGSKA (reference sequence). V shed 0 bases, J shed 0 bases, and the junction held 5 bases outside the gene matches. CDR3 sequence (DNA): TGCAGTGCTAGAGAATACGGGGGGAGCTCCTACAATGAGCAGTTCTTC. Amino acid sequence: CSAREYGGSSYNEQFF.

This rearrangement joins TRBV20-1 to TRBJ1-5; possibly TRBD1 for D (6 bases). Germline V gene sequence: CDR1 DFQATT, CDR2 SNEGSKA (reference sequence). V lost 5 bases and J 3 bases, leaving 17 bases between the germline ends. The CDR3 runs to 15 residues. In DNA, the CDR3 is TGCAGTGCTTCCCACTCTCGGACAGTCAATCAGCCCCAGCATTTT. Translating it yields CSASHSRTVNQPQHF.

The chain carries TRBV12-3 or TRBV12-4 and TRBJ2-7, with D perhaps matching TRBD1 or TRBD2 (5 bases each). The CDR3 is 12 amino acids. The ends were cut back, 6 bases at V and 10 bases at J, with 16 bases in the middle. CDR3 residues: CASRLGELAQYF. CDR3 coding DNA: TGTGCCAGCAGGTTGGGGGAGTTGGCCCAGTACTTC.

The chain links TRBV3-1 to TRBJ2-5; D not certain. The V gene's germline CDR1 is LGHDT and CDR2 YNNKEL (reference sequence). This CDR3 has 15 amino acids. Trimming left V 1 base short and J 4 bases short, with 13 bases between. CDR3 protein: CASSQGLGTGETQYF. CDR3 sequence (DNA): TGTGCCAGCAGCCAAGGACTGGGAACGGGAGAGACCCAGTACTTC.

The chain links TRBV7-9 to TRBJ2-3; D perhaps matches TRBD2 (6 bases). Between the trimmed V and J ends, which lost 3 bases and 2 bases, there was a span of 18 bases. The CDR3 has 17 amino acids. Germline V gene sequence: CDR1 SEHNR, CDR2 FQNEAQ (reference sequence). The chain's CDR3 is CASSLAAAGGATDTQYF. The DNA for the CDR3 is TGTGCCAGCAGCTTGGCGGCCGCTGGAGGGGCCACAGATACGCAGTATTTT.